This T cell receptor beta chain was sequenced during a study of identical twins. In the case of this clonotype: This may come from a read error, since a much larger clone is one base off.

The CDR3 has 16 residues. TCRdb independently ran MiXCR on the 5' RACE reads; one entry per CDR3 protein. The table includes around 370,000 distinct CDR3 sequences, roughly 9% detected once. Sample: naive T cells sorted from blood. This receptor was identified in a woman in her forties or fifties in good health. The chain has TRBV12-3 or TRBV12-4 and TRBJ2-1; 9 bases map to TRBD1. CDR3 coding DNA: TGTGCCAGCAGCCCTCGGACAGGGGCGATCTATGATGAGCTGTTCTTC. Residues: CASSPRTGAIYDELFF.